This T cell receptor beta chain was retrieved from a study of blood T cell repertoires in COVID-19. The overall study: Acute-phase and convalescent COVID-19 samples originated in the United States, Italy and Spain.

Germline loops: CDR1 MNHEY, CDR2 SVGAGI. V lost 7 bases and J 5 bases, leaving 12 bases between the germline ends. CDR3 length equals 12 residues. Followed longitudinally, the Seattle patients had been enrolled during active infection. Clones were read by immunoSEQ multiplex PCR, and TCRdb kept only the in-frame ones, dropping some. Of 200,000 to 250,000 clones in the sample, about 87% were seen once. Sequencing used peripheral blood. This sequence joins TRBV6-5 and TRBJ2-7; possible D gene TRBD2, 6 bases. The receptor was derived from a man aged 25-45 years with COVID-19, enrolled during active disease. Here the CDR3 DNA reads TGTGCCAGCACGGGACTGGCGAACGAGCAGTACTTC. Protein: CASTGLANEQYF.